Listed below are T cell receptor beta chains from one sample, sequenced in a study of blood T cells in healthy people across ages. MiXCR was run by TCRdb on the 5' RACE reads, yielding one entry per CDR3 protein. The table includes hundreds of thousands of distinct CDR3 sequences, 29% detected once. Material for sequencing was blood. These TCRs come from a woman older than 75 in good health. The conserved cysteine and the conserved F or W are not part of the CDR3 here. The order of the fields is V gene, J gene, D gene, clone size, CDR3 protein. The D gene is left open where the match is weak. Clone size, where shown, is once, few, many, or a class for clones that have expanded.

TRBV7-2	TRBJ1-6	TRBD1	many	ASSDRDRGKVNSPLH
TRBV7-2	TRBJ2-5	TRBD2	many	ASSLKPSGGGTQY
TRBV5-5	TRBJ1-6	NA	NA	ASSPDWSYNSPLH
TRBV24-1	TRBJ2-7	NA	many	ATSPQGYEQY
TRBV7-2	TRBJ2-5	TRBD2	many	ASSSTSGGLETQY
TRBV2	TRBJ1-1	NA	NA	ASSYSLSNTEAF
TRBV20-1	TRBJ1-4	TRBD1	NA	SAKAGQGGEKLF
TRBV7-2	TRBJ2-5	NA	NA	ASSFLLSIGTRDQETQY
TRBV9	TRBJ1-2	NA	few	ASSVETGQDYGYT
TRBV7-2	NA	TRBD1	NA	ASSLGGQGLSEQY
TRBV12-3/TRBV12-4	TRBJ2-1	NA	many	ASSPQGGPYNEQF
TRBV2	TRBJ2-7	NA	many	ASSEFSYEQY
TRBV6-1	TRBJ2-3	NA	many	ASRQNTDTQY
TRBV27	TRBJ1-2	TRBD1	few	ASSQDRGSGYT
TRBV2	TRBJ2-7	NA	many	ASSSGRNSYEQY
TRBV19	TRBJ1-5	TRBD1	once	ASLFRAGQGAKNQPQH
TRBV27	TRBJ1-5	TRBD1	few	ASRLTGALNQPQH
TRBV20-1	TRBJ2-3	NA	many	SAAGLDTQY
TRBV2	TRBJ2-7	NA	many	ASSQSVYEQY
TRBV5-6	TRBJ2-1	TRBD1	many	ASSYRDRVNNEQF
TRBV4-3	TRBJ2-7	TRBD1	NA	ASSQASWLDRVSNEQY
TRBV6-6	TRBJ1-3	TRBD1	NA	ASRPQGAGNTIY
TRBV4-3	TRBJ1-2	TRBD1	many	ASSHPDRDAYGYT
TRBV20-1	TRBJ2-7	TRBD2	many	SARSPLPGGAWEQY
TRBV7-6	TRBJ2-1	TRBD2	many	ASSSGTSGGNEQF
TRBV28	TRBJ2-7	NA	many	ASRPGSGAYEQY
TRBV20-1	TRBJ2-3	TRBD1	few	SAAGQGGTAVRADTQY
TRBV12-3/TRBV12-4	TRBJ2-3	TRBD2	NA	ASSALNPGGADTEY
TRBV7-2	TRBJ1-1	TRBD1	few	ASSLVVQGAF
TRBV6-5	TRBJ2-7	NA	many	ASSYSGQTSYEQY
TRBV20-1	TRBJ1-2	TRBD1	many	SANRQGRNYGYT
TRBV11-2	TRBJ1-4	NA	few	ASSLNPGRTNEKLF
TRBV27	TRBJ2-4	TRBD1	NA	ATRVGTGQRIQY
TRBV20-1	TRBJ2-3	TRBD2	many	SAPPLAGKSDTQY
TRBV20-1	TRBJ2-1	NA	NA	SAGHNNEQC
TRBV4-3	TRBJ2-1	NA	few	ASSQEAGRGMSEQF
TRBV5-1	TRBJ2-3	NA	many	ASSLEVGDTDTQY
TRBV6-1	TRBJ2-7	TRBD2	NA	ASRIGTTVYEQY
TRBV2	TRBJ1-1	TRBD1	NA	ASRPIPAGGVEAF
TRBV7-9	TRBJ1-2	TRBD1	few	ASSLLSRDRIRGYT
TRBV5-1	TRBJ2-1	NA	few	ASSPSYQQEEQF
TRBV29-1	TRBJ1-1	NA	NA	SVSVAGTEAF
TRBV6-1	TRBJ1-5	NA	few	ASSEGSHQPQH
TRBV6-6	TRBJ1-3	TRBD1	few	ASSYSDRASGNTIY
TRBV12-3/TRBV12-4	TRBJ1-1	NA	NA	ASRPIDRNTEAF
TRBV3-1	TRBJ2-5	TRBD2	few	ASSHRPSGGGIQETQY
TRBV20-1	TRBJ2-1	TRBD1	many	SARTGGPYNEQF
TRBV9	TRBJ2-3	NA	many	ASSVGSSPSTDTQY
TRBV28	TRBJ2-1	TRBD2	once	ASSLGLAGLGTQF
TRBV6-6	TRBJ1-2	NA	many	ASRQGMDGYT
TRBV18	TRBJ2-3	NA	few	ASSLDYLGTDTQY
TRBV29-1	TRBJ1-2	NA	NA	STFTGVEGYT
TRBV20-1	TRBJ1-6	NA	NA	SAPLGVNSPLH
TRBV20-1	TRBJ2-3	TRBD2	NA	SATGTSGGLSNRNTQY
TRBV27	TRBJ1-1	TRBD1	NA	ASSSTGKGARVDTEAF